A selection of T cell receptor beta chains follows, all from one sample in a study of tumor-infiltrating lymphocytes in primary liver carcinoma. MiXCR, run by TCRdb on the multiplex PCR reads, gives a single entry per CDR3 protein. The profile shows about 100,000 distinct CDR3 sequences, approximately 70% of them singletons. Sequenced sample: liver tumor tissue from sampling region 2. The receptors originated from an older woman with primary liver carcinoma and hepatitis B virus infection. Both conserved end residues are part of each CDR3. The D gene is left open where the match is weak. Clone size appears in some rows only: once, few, many, or a class for an expanded clone.

TRBV20-1	TRBD2	few	TRBJ2-1	16	CSARVWSGTSYNEQFF	TGCAGTGCTAGAGTATGGAGCGGGACCTCCTACAATGAGCAGTTCTTC
TRBV29-1	NA	NA	TRBJ2-7	14	CSVTRTGSSHEQYF	TGCAGCGTAACTCGGACGGGAAGCTCCCACGAGCAGTACTTC
TRBV12-3/TRBV12-4	TRBD2	many	TRBJ2-1	13	CASSPGTSAEQFF	TGTGCCAGCAGTCCCGGGACTAGCGCTGAGCAGTTCTTC
TRBV5-1	NA	NA	TRBJ2-1	13	CASSTTGYDEQFF	TGCGCCAGCAGCACTACAGGGTACGATGAGCAGTTCTTC
TRBV6-5	NA	once	TRBJ2-7	15	CDSSTPLDSHYEQYF	TGTGACAGCAGTACCCCCCTGGACAGCCACTACGAGCAGTACTTC
TRBV29-1	NA	NA	TRBJ2-3	15	CSVTYGSRSADTQYF	TGCAGTGTCACCTATGGGAGCAGGAGTGCTGATACGCAGTATTTT
TRBV4-1	NA	NA	TRBJ2-1	13	CASSQDYRNERFF	TGCGCCAGCAGCCAAGATTACAGAAATGAGCGGTTCTTC
TRBV12-3/TRBV12-4	TRBD1	NA	TRBJ1-1	14	CASSLRGRSTEALF	TGTGCTAGCAGTTTAAGGGGGCGAAGCACTGAAGCTCTCTTT
TRBV5-6	NA	many	TRBJ1-1	13	CASSLRQNTEAFF	TGTGCCAGCAGCTTGAGACAGAACACTGAAGCTTTCTTT
TRBV29-1	NA	NA	TRBJ2-1	13	CSVGVAASKEQFF	TGCAGCGTTGGGGTAGCGGCCTCAAAAGAGCAGTTCTTC
TRBV12-3/TRBV12-4	TRBD2	NA	TRBJ2-3	13	CTSSLTSGNTQYF	TGTACCAGCAGTTTGACTAGCGGAAATACGCAATATTTT
TRBV5-4	NA	many	TRBJ1-1	14	CASSLRDPNTEAFF	TGTGCCAGCAGCTTGAGGGACCCGAACACTGAAGCTTTCTTT
TRBV20-1	NA	NA	TRBJ2-5	16	CSASPMGAVAGETQYF	TGCAGTGCTAGTCCCATGGGGGCGGTAGCGGGAGAGACCCAGTACTTC
TRBV7-9	NA	NA	TRBJ2-3	15	CASSLGATSTDTQYF	TGTGCCAGCAGCTTGGGGGCCACTAGCACAGATACGCAGTATTTT
TRBV29-1	TRBD2	NA	TRBJ2-3	12	CSLTSTGDMQYF	TGCAGCCTGACTAGCACCGGAGATATGCAGTATTTT
TRBV11-2	NA	once	TRBJ2-1	17	CASSFTPLMSSYNEQFF	TGCGCCAGCAGCTTCACCCCACTGATGAGCTCCTACAATGAGCAGTTCTTC
TRBV6-6	NA	NA	TRBJ2-1	12	CACTGMHNEQFF	TGTGCCTGCACCGGTATGCACAATGAGCAGTTCTTC
TRBV6-5	TRBD2	NA	TRBJ2-1	17	CASSYRGGRAAHNEQFF	TGTGCCAGCAGTTATCGGGGCGGGAGGGCCGCCCACAATGAGCAGTTCTTC
TRBV30	NA	once	TRBJ1-2	14	CAWKTSQCLDGYTF	TGTGCCTGGAAAACATCACAGTGTTTGGATGGCTACACCTTC
TRBV6-2/TRBV6-3	NA	NA	TRBJ1-2	14	CASSHSDRYYGYTF	TGTGCCAGCAGTCACTCGGACCGCTACTATGGCTACACCTTC
TRBV4-1	NA	NA	TRBJ1-2	16	CTGSQDIRSPGGGYTF	TGCACCGGCAGCCAAGATATCAGGAGCCCAGGTGGTGGCTACACCTTC
TRBV11-2	NA	few	TRBJ1-1	14	CASSFRDRSTEAFF	TGTGCCAGCAGCTTTAGAGACAGGAGCACTGAAGCCTTCTTT